This TCR beta chain was recovered during a study of shared clonotypes between healthy human individuals. The wider study: Ranging from 18 to 49 in age, donors were a couple of women and three men.

The CDR3 extends over 15 amino acids. After removal of 4 bases from V and 2 bases from J, the junction contained 2 bases not matched to a gene. Germline lookup yields CDR1 SGHRS and CDR2 YFSETQ. Points on this clone: Its antigen is not identified. Other DNA sequences in the sample encode the same CDR3.

Regarding the study as a whole: Rarefaction analysis demonstrated incomplete sorted-subset sequencing notwithstanding large depth. Researchers sampled only blood; tissue repertoires likely differ. Owing to a small donor count, the genetic and exposure-history diversity represented was limited.

The method was immunoSEQ multiplex PCR; TCRdb's version includes in-frame clones alone and lacks a portion of them. The sample consists of about 2.4 million clones, roughly 93% of them appearing once. The chain links TRBV5-1 to TRBJ1-5; 11 positions match TRBD1. The TCR was taken from a man younger than 35 in good health. Some clones in this sample may be carry-over from other donors' samples. The sample comprised naive CD4+ T cells from PBMCs. The sample's subset: CD45RA+ positively selected. This chain's CDR3 is CASSEGQGGNQPQHF. The CDR3 nucleotides read TGCGCCAGCAGCGAGGGACAGGGGGGCAATCAGCCCCAGCATTTT.